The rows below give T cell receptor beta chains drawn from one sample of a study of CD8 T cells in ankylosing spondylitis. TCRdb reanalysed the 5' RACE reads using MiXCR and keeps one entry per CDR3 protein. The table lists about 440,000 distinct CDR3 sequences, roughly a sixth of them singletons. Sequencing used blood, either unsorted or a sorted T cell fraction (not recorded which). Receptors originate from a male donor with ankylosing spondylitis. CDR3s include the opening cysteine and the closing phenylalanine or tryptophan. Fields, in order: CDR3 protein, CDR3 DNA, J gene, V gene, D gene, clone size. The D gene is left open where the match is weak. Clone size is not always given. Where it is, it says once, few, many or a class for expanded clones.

cdr3_aa: CSVGGKSNYGYTF
cdr3_nt: TGCAGCGTTGGGGGTAAATCGAACTATGGCTACACCTTC
j_call: TRBJ1-2
v_call: TRBV29-1
d_call: NA
clone_size: many

cdr3_aa: CASRLVNTGELFF
cdr3_nt: TGTGCCAGCCGCCTCGTAAACACCGGGGAGCTGTTTTTT
j_call: TRBJ2-2
v_call: TRBV7-2
d_call: NA
clone_size: NA

cdr3_aa: CASSYTGGSNQPQHF
cdr3_nt: TGTGCCAGCAGCTACACAGGGGGGAGCAATCAGCCCCAGCATTTT
j_call: TRBJ1-5
v_call: TRBV7-8
d_call: TRBD1
clone_size: NA

cdr3_aa: CSARPPGGVSNQPQHF
cdr3_nt: TGCAGTGCTAGACCCCCCGGGGGGGTTAGCAATCAGCCCCAGCATTTT
j_call: TRBJ1-5
v_call: TRBV20-1
d_call: NA
clone_size: few

cdr3_aa: CASSPGSTGDTDTQYF
cdr3_nt: TGCGCCAGCAGCCCCGGATCTACCGGGGACACAGATACGCAGTATTTT
j_call: TRBJ2-3
v_call: TRBV5-1
d_call: NA
clone_size: NA

cdr3_aa: CASSTRGTSGGPSTDTQYF
cdr3_nt: TGTGCCAGCAGCACCCGGGGGACTAGCGGGGGGCCTAGCACAGATACGCAGTATTTT
j_call: TRBJ2-3
v_call: TRBV7-6
d_call: TRBD2
clone_size: NA

cdr3_aa: CASSPFSFGTSNEQFF
cdr3_nt: TGTGCCAGCAGTCCCTTCAGTTTCGGCACAAGCAATGAGCAGTTCTTC
j_call: TRBJ2-1
v_call: TRBV28
d_call: NA
clone_size: NA

cdr3_aa: CASTFSGDSYNEQFF
cdr3_nt: TGCGCCAGCACCTTTAGCGGGGACTCCTACAATGAGCAGTTCTTC
j_call: TRBJ2-1
v_call: TRBV5-1
d_call: TRBD2
clone_size: NA

cdr3_aa: CAISRTSGNYEQYF
cdr3_nt: TGTGCCATCAGTAGGACTAGCGGGAATTACGAGCAGTACTTC
j_call: TRBJ2-7
v_call: TRBV10-3
d_call: TRBD2
clone_size: few

cdr3_aa: CASSFTSSGANVLTF
cdr3_nt: TGTGCCAGCAGCTTCACCAGCTCTGGGGCCAACGTCCTGACTTTC
j_call: TRBJ2-6
v_call: TRBV7-8
d_call: NA
clone_size: few

cdr3_aa: CASSPPDILDEQFF
cdr3_nt: TGCGCCAGCAGCCCCCCCGACATTTTGGATGAGCAGTTCTTC
j_call: TRBJ2-1
v_call: TRBV5-1
d_call: NA
clone_size: many

cdr3_aa: CASSGGAEGNTIYF
cdr3_nt: TGTGCCAGCAGCGGGGGGGCGGAAGGAAACACCATATATTTT
j_call: TRBJ1-3
v_call: TRBV21-1
d_call: NA
clone_size: few

cdr3_aa: CSVEQNNYGYTF
cdr3_nt: TGCAGCGTTGAACAGAATAACTATGGCTACACCTTC
j_call: TRBJ1-2
v_call: TRBV29-1
d_call: NA
clone_size: many

cdr3_aa: CASSFRSTSGVVAIYEQYF
cdr3_nt: TGTGCCAGCAGCTTCCGAAGTACTTCAGGGGTGGTAGCAATCTACGAGCAGTACTTC
j_call: TRBJ2-7
v_call: TRBV11-2
d_call: NA
clone_size: few

cdr3_aa: CASSLRGGRALYEQYF
cdr3_nt: TGTGCCAGCAGCCTCCGAGGAGGGAGGGCCCTCTACGAGCAGTACTTC
j_call: TRBJ2-7
v_call: TRBV3-1
d_call: TRBD2
clone_size: few

cdr3_aa: CASMGGREAKNIQYF
cdr3_nt: TGTGCCAGTATGGGTGGCAGGGAGGCCAAAAACATTCAGTACTTC
j_call: TRBJ2-4
v_call: TRBV19
d_call: NA
clone_size: NA

cdr3_aa: CASSPTSGTQYF
cdr3_nt: TGTGCCAGCTCACCGACGTCCGGAACCCAGTACTTC
j_call: TRBJ2-5
v_call: TRBV18
d_call: NA
clone_size: NA

cdr3_aa: CASSRNVGGTYNEQFF
cdr3_nt: TGTGCCAGCAGCCGAAACGTTGGGGGCACCTACAATGAGCAGTTCTTC
j_call: TRBJ2-1
v_call: TRBV11-2
d_call: NA
clone_size: NA

cdr3_aa: CASSQIRTGSTDTQYF
cdr3_nt: TGCGCCAGCAGCCAGATACGGACAGGGAGCACAGATACGCAGTATTTT
j_call: TRBJ2-3
v_call: TRBV5-1
d_call: TRBD1
clone_size: NA

cdr3_aa: CASSPPRALYNEQFF
cdr3_nt: TGTGCCAGCAGCCCTCCCAGGGCCCTGTACAATGAGCAGTTCTTC
j_call: TRBJ2-1
v_call: TRBV12-3/TRBV12-4
d_call: NA
clone_size: few

cdr3_aa: CASTQGGRHYTF
cdr3_nt: TGTGCCAGCACTCAGGGGGGTAGACACTACACCTTC
j_call: TRBJ1-2
v_call: TRBV6-5
d_call: TRBD1
clone_size: once

cdr3_aa: CASSSGTRLETQYF
cdr3_nt: TGCGCCAGCAGCTCGGGGACTAGGCTAGAGACCCAGTACTTC
j_call: TRBJ2-5
v_call: TRBV5-1
d_call: TRBD2
clone_size: few

cdr3_aa: CSAYRDSHYEQYF
cdr3_nt: TGCAGTGCTTACCGGGACAGCCACTACGAGCAGTACTTC
j_call: TRBJ2-7
v_call: TRBV20-1
d_call: TRBD1
clone_size: few

cdr3_aa: CSAETREETQYF
cdr3_nt: TGCAGTGCGGAGACTAGGGAAGAGACCCAGTACTTC
j_call: TRBJ2-5
v_call: TRBV20-1
d_call: NA
clone_size: NA

cdr3_aa: CASSLAGLGVNTGELFF
cdr3_nt: TGCGCCAGCAGCTTGGCCGGTTTAGGAGTTAACACCGGGGAGCTGTTTTTT
j_call: TRBJ2-2
v_call: TRBV5-1
d_call: NA
clone_size: NA

cdr3_aa: CASCINRDTRAFF
cdr3_nt: TGTGCCAGCTGCATTAACCGGGACACTCGAGCTTTCTTT
j_call: TRBJ1-1
v_call: TRBV12-3/TRBV12-4
d_call: NA
clone_size: many

cdr3_aa: CASSHPSLGAGAGTGELFF
cdr3_nt: TGCGCCAGCAGCCATCCCTCTCTTGGAGCGGGAGCAGGCACCGGGGAGCTGTTTTTT
j_call: TRBJ2-2
v_call: TRBV4-1
d_call: TRBD2
clone_size: many

cdr3_aa: CSARDGRQGARGYGYTF
cdr3_nt: TGCAGTGCTAGAGATGGTCGGCAGGGGGCGAGGGGCTATGGCTACACCTTC
j_call: TRBJ1-2
v_call: TRBV20-1
d_call: TRBD1
clone_size: NA

cdr3_aa: CASSPRIGGSLSGANVLTF
cdr3_nt: TGTGCCAGCTCACCACGAATTGGGGGATCACTCTCTGGGGCCAACGTCCTGACTTTC
j_call: TRBJ2-6
v_call: TRBV18
d_call: NA
clone_size: NA